Sequencing of this T cell receptor (beta chain) was carried out in a study of blood T cell repertoires in COVID-19. Germline V gene lookup returns CDR1 MNHNY and CDR2 SVGAGI (reference sequence). Trimming removed 0 bases from V and 3 bases from J; junction bases left unmatched: 3. The CDR3 contains 15 residues. The Seattle patients joined while their infection was active and were tracked longitudinally afterward. Per the original methods: Cell counts per sample came from amplifying reference gene primers. Some clones are missing from TCRdb's copy, which holds only in-frame ones; the method was immunoSEQ multiplex PCR. V and J calls and clone size are copied from that table; D and trimming were computed from the DNA. The data hold over 150,000 clones, with around nine tenths observed a single time. There are a few counts of this clone.

The receptor was derived from a woman aged 70 to 79 with COVID-19, enrolled during active disease. The specimen was peripheral blood. This rearrangement joins TRBV6-6 to TRBJ2-7, with 9 bases aligning to TRBD1. The CDR3 sequence is CASSYSGQGFYEQYF. CDR3 nucleotide sequence: TGTGCCAGCAGTTACTCGGGACAGGGCTTCTACGAGCAGTACTTC.